One and the same sample provided the 27 T cell receptor beta chains below, sequenced in a study of T cells in pancreatic ductal adenocarcinoma. Method: immunoSEQ multiplex PCR; TCRdb's copy keeps in-frame clones and lacks some. The sample has 85,000 to 120,000 clones, nearly 95% seen once. Surgery without prior neoadjuvant therapy was the treatment of the selected pancreatic ductal adenocarcinoma patients. The sample was PBMCs. Receptor source: a human donor with pancreatic ductal adenocarcinoma.

The chain is built from TRBV29-1 and TRBJ2-4; D not certain. V was cut by 6 bases and J by 4 bases, with 4 bases left in between. CDR3 size: 10 residues. The germline gives CDR1 SQVTM, CDR2 ANQGSEA. This chain's CDR3 is CSVKKNIQYF. The CDR3, as DNA: TGCAGCGTCAAAAAAAACATTCAGTACTTC.

V and J are TRBV5-1 and TRBJ2-7; a possible D gene is TRBD1 (6 bases). The V end was cut by 7 bases, the J end by 1 base, with 15 bases between. The CDR3 totals 14 residues. Looked up from germline, CDR1 is SGHRS and CDR2 is YFSETQ. CDR3 residues: CASYPGQTSYEQYF. The CDR3 coding sequence is TGCGCCAGCTATCCGGGACAAACTTCCTACGAGCAGTACTTC.

The chain is built from TRBV6-1 and TRBJ2-1, with 11 bases identical to TRBD2. The CDR3 covers 14 residues. Germline V gene sequence: CDR1 MNHNS, CDR2 SASEGT. The V gene end was trimmed by 8 bases and the J gene end by 6 bases; junction bases not matched to a gene: 6. CDR3 sequence (DNA): TGTGCCAGCCTCCCGGGACTAGCGGTCAATGAGCAGTTCTTC. It yields the protein CASLPGLAVNEQFF.

In DNA, the CDR3 is TGTGCCAGCGCCTGGGGGGACTCTGGGGCCAACGTCCTGACTTTC. Residues: CASAWGDSGANVLTF. This chain joins TRBV7-2 and TRBJ2-6; a weak D match, TRBD2 (6 bases). Per the germline V gene, CDR1 is SGHTA and CDR2 is FQGNSA. Trimming took off 8 bases at V and 0 bases at J, with 11 bases between the two ends. CDR3 length: 15 residues.

The chain joins TRBV7-7 to TRBJ2-5; 8 bases are shared with TRBD1. Germline V gene sequence: CDR1 SSHAT, CDR2 FNYEAQ (reference sequence). The CDR3 has 13 amino acids. Unmatched junction bases numbered 2, after V lost 3 bases and J lost 5 bases. The CDR3 DNA follows: TGTGCCAGCAGCTTCGACAGGGGTGAGACCCAGTACTTC. It yields the protein CASSFDRGETQYF.

The J gene is TRBJ1-1, the V gene TRBV9; D perhaps matches TRBD1 (6 bases). V shed 7 bases and J shed 5 bases, with 24 bases lying between them. This CDR3 is 16 amino acids long. Germline V gene lookup returns CDR1 SGDLS and CDR2 YYNGEE. The CDR3 spells CASARGGQRGRTEAFF. The DNA for the CDR3 is TGTGCCAGCGCCCGGGGGGGGCAGAGAGGTCGGACTGAAGCTTTCTTT.

CDR3 DNA sequence: TGCGCCAGCAGCATCGGAGGGTTCACAGATACGCAGTATTTT. Translating gives CASSIGGFTDTQYF. The chain couples TRBV5-1 to TRBJ2-3; D might be TRBD2 (6 bases). The CDR3 totals 14 residues. V lost 4 bases, J lost 2 bases, and 11 bases lay in between. Germline values: CDR1 SGHRS, CDR2 YFSETQ. Complete variable domain (other parts from reference TRBV5-1 and TRBJ2-3): KAGVTQTPRYLIKTRGQQVTLSCSPISGHRSVSWYQQTPGQGLQFLFEYFSETQRNKGNFPGRFSGRQFSNSRSEMNVSTLELGDSALYLCASSIGGFTDTQYFGPGTRLTVL.

The chain recombines TRBV11-2 with TRBJ2-2; perhaps TRBD1 as D (5 bases). The CDR3 totals 14 residues. Germline V gene lookup returns CDR1 SGHAT and CDR2 FQNNGV. Trimming stripped 3 bases from V and 2 bases from J, with 7 bases between. The CDR3 loop reads CASSFQGNTGELFF. CDR3 nucleotides: TGTGCCAGCAGCTTTCAGGGCAACACCGGGGAGCTGTTTTTT.

This clone was observed once. V and J are TRBV10-3 and TRBJ2-1; 11 bases match TRBD2. Per the germline V gene, CDR1 is ENHRY and CDR2 is SYGVKD. This CDR3 is 13 amino acids long. Trimming removed 7 bases from V and 7 bases from J; junction bases left unmatched: 3. The CDR3 is CAIKLAGENEQFF. CDR3 DNA: TGTGCCATCAAACTAGCGGGAGAAAATGAGCAGTTCTTC.

The rearrangement links TRBV6-5 to TRBJ2-5; 7 bases line up with TRBD1. J gave up 1 base and V 4 bases, and 3 bases lay outside the gene matches. Germline V gives CDR1 MNHEY, CDR2 SVGAGI. CDR3 size: 14 residues. The CDR3 DNA follows: TGTGCCAGCAGTTTACGACAGGGCCAAGAGACCCAGTACTTC. Protein sequence: CASSLRQGQETQYF.

Comment on this clone: This specimen includes other DNA sequences encoding the same CDR3. V and J are TRBV30 and TRBJ2-5; no clear D gene. Trimming removed 1 base from V and 4 bases from J, with 4 bases in between. Germline V gives CDR1 GTSNPN, CDR2 SVGIG (reference sequence). The CDR3 contains 11 residues. CDR3 protein: CAWSAGETQYF. For the CDR3, the DNA is TGTGCCTGGAGTGCGGGAGAGACCCAGTACTTC.

This chain joins TRBV7-2 and TRBJ1-3; D is unclear. V gave up 0 bases and J gave up 2 bases, with 8 bases separating them. Germline loops: CDR1 SGHTA, CDR2 FQGNSA. This CDR3 comprises 15 residues. CDR3 protein: CASSLASGTGNTIYF. The DNA for the CDR3 is TGTGCCAGCAGCTTAGCGTCGGGTACTGGAAACACCATATATTTT.

This chain joins TRBV7-9 and TRBJ2-2, with 7 nucleotides matching TRBD2. CDR1 and CDR2 from the germline V gene are SEHNR and FQNEAQ (reference sequence). CDR3 size: 13 residues. J lost 7 bases, V lost 3 bases, and 2 bases had no gene match. The CDR3 loop reads CASSFRGDGELFF. The CDR3 nucleotides are TGTGCCAGCAGCTTCCGGGGGGACGGGGAGCTGTTTTTT. Filled out from reference TRBV7-9 and TRBJ2-2, the complete variable domain reads DTGVSQNPRHKITKRGQNVTFRCDPISEHNRLYWYRQTLGQGPEFLTYFQNEAQLEKSRLLSDRFSAERPKGSFSTLEIQRTEQGDSAMYLCASSFRGDGELFFGEGSRLTVL.

Only one count was recorded for this clone. The chain carries TRBV11-2 and TRBJ1-1; the D is unclear. V lost 3 bases, J lost 1 base, and 3 bases lay in between. Looked up from germline, CDR1 is SGHAT and CDR2 is FQNNGV. This CDR3 is 12 amino acids long. The CDR3: CASSFGNTEAFF. CDR3 in DNA: TGTGCCAGCAGCTTCGGGAACACTGAAGCTTTCTTT.

The chain uses TRBV29-1 and TRBJ2-1; 12 positions agree with TRBD1. From germline, CDR1 is SQVTM and CDR2 ANQGSEA. The CDR3 has 14 residues. V was clipped by 4 bases and J by 11 bases; unmatched bases: 9. As DNA, the CDR3 is TGCAGCGTTGGGTGGGGACAGGGGGCCCAACAGCAGTTCTTC. It codes for CSVGWGQGAQQQFF.

This clone is a singleton in its sample. The rearrangement uses TRBV5-1 and TRBJ2-1; D is possibly TRBD1 (5 bases). Trimming left V 0 bases short and J 5 bases short, with 9 bases between. The V gene's germline CDR1 is SGHRS and CDR2 YFSETQ. The CDR3 is 14 residues long. CDR3 sequence (DNA): TGCGCCAGCAGCTTGGGACAGATCGACAATGAGCAGTTCTTC. Translation: CASSLGQIDNEQFF.

The chain employs TRBV25-1 and TRBJ2-5, with 8 bases matching TRBD2. Losses at the gene ends were 1 base for V and 5 bases for J; bases not matched to a gene: 6. There are 15 residues in the CDR3. Germline V gene lookup returns CDR1 MGHDK and CDR2 SYGVNS. CDR3 in amino acids: CASSEFSGGRETQYF. In DNA form, the CDR3 reads TGTGCCAGCAGTGAATTCTCGGGAGGGAGGGAGACCCAGTACTTC.

V is TRBV28 and J is TRBJ1-1, with TRBD1 matching over 7 bases. The germline V gene encodes CDR1 MDHEN and CDR2 SYDVKM. After removal of 3 bases from V and 4 bases from J, the junction contained 8 bases not matched to a gene. CDR3 size: 15 residues. The CDR3: CASSFPPTGFTEAFF. For the CDR3, the DNA is TGTGCCAGCAGTTTCCCTCCGACAGGGTTCACTGAAGCTTTCTTT.

The chain is built from TRBV5-1 and TRBJ2-5; weak D call: TRBD1 (6 bases). CDR1 is SGHRS, CDR2 YFSETQ, per germline. Trimming took off 4 bases at V and 5 bases at J, with 15 bases between the two ends. This CDR3 spans 14 amino acids. CDR3 sequence reads: CASSLQGHGETQYF. CDR3 nucleotides: TGCGCCAGCAGCCTACAGGGACATGGGGAGACCCAGTACTTC.

CDR3 bases: TGCAGCGTTGACAGGGTTGGCGGGGAGCTGTTTTTT. Protein: CSVDRVGGELFF. The V call is TRBV29-1, the J call TRBJ2-2; weak D call: TRBD1 (5 bases). The CDR3 is made up of 12 amino acids. Germline V gene data show CDR1 as SQVTM and CDR2 as ANQGSEA. V lost 3 bases and J lost 7, with 9 bases in between.

The rearrangement links TRBV28 to TRBJ1-1, with unresolved D. The CDR3 contains 13 residues. V was trimmed by 7 bases and J by 0 bases, leaving 9 bases between them. Looked up from germline, CDR1 is MDHEN and CDR2 is SYDVKM. The CDR3 loop reads CASTRIMNTEAFF. The CDR3 DNA is TGTGCCAGCACTAGGATAATGAACACTGAAGCTTTCTTT.

The chain carries TRBV5-1 and TRBJ2-1, with D possibly being TRBD2 (5 bases). The CDR3 is made up of 12 amino acids. Trimming took 2 bases from V and 15 from J, leaving 15 bases between them. Germline CDR1 is SGHRS and CDR2 is YFSETQ. The CDR3 DNA follows: TGCGCCAGCAGCTTACTAGGCCCACGGGCGTTCTTC. Amino acid sequence: CASSLLGPRAFF.

The rearrangement joins TRBV6-1 to TRBJ1-5, with 7 bases identical to TRBD1. The CDR3 runs 15 residues. CDR1 MNHNS and CDR2 SASEGT come from the germline V gene. V lost 3 bases to trimming and J lost 4 bases; unmatched junction nucleotides: 6. The CDR3 DNA reads TGTGCCAGCAGTGACCGGGACAGCGCTAATCAGCCCCAGCATTTT. Amino acids: CASSDRDSANQPQHF.

J is TRBJ2-3 and V is TRBV28; possible D gene TRBD2, 5 bases. The V gene lost 6 bases and the J gene lost 4 bases, with 20 bases spanning the gap. This CDR3 is 16 amino acids long. CDR1 is MDHEN, CDR2 SYDVKM, per germline. As DNA, the CDR3 is TGTGCCAGCAGCCCCCCAACTAGTAGTTCGTCAGATACGCAGTATTTT. Protein product: CASSPPTSSSSDTQYF. The entire variable domain, with the rest obtained from reference TRBV28 and TRBJ2-3, is as follows: DVKVTQSSRYLVKRTGEKVFLECVQDMDHENMFWYRQDPGLGLRLIYFSYDVKMKEKGDIPEGYSVSREKKERFSLILESASTNQTSMYLCASSPPTSSSSDTQYFGPGTRLTVL.

The chain has TRBV4-3 and TRBJ1-2, with TRBD1 as a possible D gene (6 bases). Trimming took 4 bases from V and 8 from J, leaving 14 bases between them. Germline V gene lookup returns CDR1 LGHNA and CDR2 YSLEER. This CDR3 is built from 13 residues. The CDR3, as DNA: TGCGCCAGCAGCCCCGGGACACTCTCCGGCTACACCTTC. As protein: CASSPGTLSGYTF.

The J gene is TRBJ2-7, the V gene TRBV11-2; D possibly corresponds to TRBD1 (6 bases). Germline-derived CDR1 and CDR2 are SGHAT and FQNNGV. This CDR3 has 15 amino acids. Trimming left V 5 bases short and J 2 bases short, with 16 bases between. CDR3 coding DNA: TGTGCCAGCAGCCTAACAACAGGGATAACCTACGAGCAGTACTTC. Its protein product is CASSLTTGITYEQYF.

The gene calls are TRBV5-1 and TRBJ2-7; D perhaps matches TRBD2 (6 bases). Per germline, CDR1 SGHRS and CDR2 YFSETQ. V was trimmed by 0 bases and J by 5 bases, leaving 18 bases between them. This CDR3 has 16 amino acids. The CDR3 coding sequence is TGCGCCAGCAGCTTGGAGGCCGGGGACTTAGCCCACGAGCAGTACTTC. This translates into CASSLEAGDLAHEQYF.